These 25 T cell receptor beta chains came from one sample sequenced in a study of breast tumors, draining lymph nodes, adjacent tissues. Each CDR3 protein is one row after TCRdb ran MiXCR on the multiplex PCR reads. The table has tens of thousands of distinct CDR3 sequences, around 23% seen once. Input material: breast tumor tissue. All receptors derive from a female donor with breast cancer. Some clones in this sample may be carry-over from other donors' samples.

This rearrangement joins TRBV20-1 to TRBJ2-1, with 16 bases identical to TRBD2. This CDR3 has 19 amino acids. V shed 1 base and J 2 bases; nucleotides not matched to a gene: 8. Germline values: CDR1 DFQATT, CDR2 SNEGSKA (reference sequence). CDR3 region: CSARAGTSGRGITYNEQFF. CDR3 sequence (DNA): TGCAGTGCTAGAGCCGGGACTAGCGGGAGGGGTATCACCTACAATGAGCAGTTCTTC.

This clonotype was found many times. The J gene is TRBJ2-7, the V gene TRBV28; D possibly uses TRBD1 or TRBD2 (6 bases each). Trimming took 3 bases from V and 3 from J, leaving 12 bases between them. CDR3 length: 14 amino acids. Germline V gene data show CDR1 as MDHEN and CDR2 as SYDVKM. CDR3 sequence reads: CASSLAEGGYEQYF. The CDR3 bases are TGTGCCAGCAGTTTGGCGGAGGGGGGCTACGAGCAGTACTTC.

This clonotype was counted only a few times. This chain links TRBV27 with TRBJ2-2; 11 nucleotides match TRBD1. From germline, CDR1 is MNHEY and CDR2 SMNVEV (reference sequence). The CDR3 extends over 16 amino acids. Losses at the gene ends were 2 bases for V and 6 bases for J; bases not matched to a gene: 5. The CDR3 coding sequence is TGTGCCAGCAGTTTAACGGACAGGGGGCGCTCCGGGGAGCTGTTTTTT. This translates into CASSLTDRGRSGELFF.

This clonotype showed up many times. V usage is TRBV6-1 and J usage is TRBJ1-6, with 7 bases identical to TRBD1. Trimming removed 8 bases from V and 2 bases from J; junction bases left unmatched: 6. The CDR3 has 15 residues. Germline CDR1 and CDR2: MNHNS and SASEGT. CDR3 coding DNA: TGTGCCAGCGGGACAGCCGGGGCCTATAATTCACCCCTCCACTTT. It specifies CASGTAGAYNSPLHF.

This clonotype occurred many times. The chain combines TRBV10-2 with TRBJ2-1; the match to TRBD2 covers 7 bases. This CDR3 has 13 amino acids. Germline CDR1 WSHSY, CDR2 SAAADI. Losses at the gene ends were 2 bases for V and 7 bases for J; bases not matched to a gene: 2. The CDR3 loop is CASSEGLGNEQFF. CDR3 in DNA: TGCGCCAGCAGTGAGGGACTAGGGAATGAGCAGTTCTTC.

This clonotype was seen repeatedly, ten times or more. The chain recombines TRBV7-9 with TRBJ2-3; 10 positions match TRBD2. The CDR3 runs to 17 residues. V dropped 2 bases and J dropped 6; count of bases not matched to a gene: 11. The germline V gene has CDR1 SEHNR and CDR2 FQNEAQ (reference sequence). DNA of the CDR3: TGTGCCAGCAGCTTAATCTTTACTAGCGGGGTGGTCGATACGCAGTATTTT. Translation: CASSLIFTSGVVDTQYF.

Comment on this clonotype: A single base separates this from a much larger clone, so it may be a read error. V and J are TRBV12-3 or TRBV12-4 and TRBJ2-7, with D perhaps given as TRBD1 or TRBD2 (5 bases each). The CDR3 length is 14 residues. V gave up 6 bases and J gave up 0 bases, with 12 bases separating them. CDR3 sequence reads: CASSGAVVSYEQYF. Here the CDR3 DNA reads TGTGCCAGCAGCGGGGCAGTGGTCTCCTACGAGCAGTACTTC.

This clonotype was counted ten times or more. The J gene is TRBJ1-5, the V gene TRBV6-5; TRBD1 matches 9 bases. This CDR3 has 14 residues. Looked up from germline, CDR1 is MNHEY and CDR2 is SVGAGI. With 4 bases clipped from V and 5 bases from J, the junction kept 3 bases outside the gene matches. The CDR3 DNA reads TGTGCCAGCAGTTTACAGGGGGCGCATCAGCCCCAGCATTTT. Encoded protein: CASSLQGAHQPQHF.

The sample holds many counts of this clonotype. V gene TRBV19 combines with J gene TRBJ2-1; D is tentatively TRBD1 or TRBD2 (6 bases each). The germline V gene encodes CDR1 LNHDA and CDR2 SQIVND (reference sequence). V lost 4 bases, J lost 8 bases, and 21 bases lay in between. This CDR3 region has 16 residues. The CDR3 region is CASSTPGTQRGDEQFF. The CDR3 DNA is TGTGCCAGTAGTACACCCGGGACTCAAAGGGGGGATGAGCAGTTCTTC.

This clonotype was picked up many times. This sequence joins TRBV3-1 and TRBJ2-7; D is ambiguous. The CDR3 totals 13 residues. Germline loops: CDR1 LGHDT, CDR2 YNNKEL (reference sequence). The V end lost 0 bases, the J end lost 7 bases, and 10 bases lay between the germline ends. CDR3 nucleotides: TGTGCCAGCAGCCAAGAGAGGAGTCGTGAGCAGTACTTC. The encoded protein is CASSQERSREQYF.

This clonotype was seen at least ten times. V is TRBV12-3 or TRBV12-4 and J is TRBJ2-1; tentatively, D is TRBD1 (5 bases). The V gene lost 3 bases and the J gene lost 10 bases, with 13 bases spanning the gap. This CDR3 comprises 13 residues. In DNA, the CDR3 is TGTGCCAGCAGTTTTCTAGAGACAGAAGAGCAGTTCTTC. This sequence encodes CASSFLETEEQFF.

V is TRBV27 and J is TRBJ2-3; 10 bases agree with TRBD2. V dropped 4 bases and J dropped 5; count of bases not matched to a gene: 3. This CDR3 comprises 14 residues. The germline CDR1 and CDR2 sequences are MNHEY and SMNVEV (reference sequence). This chain's CDR3 is CASSSSGSLDTQYF. In nucleotides, the CDR3 is TGTGCCAGCAGTTCTAGCGGGAGCCTAGATACGCAGTATTTT.

This clonotype occurred many times. This chain uses TRBV18 with TRBJ1-5; tentative D call: TRBD1 (5 bases). Germline CDR1 reads KGHSH; CDR2 reads LQKENI. There are 15 residues in the CDR3. V dropped 5 bases and J dropped 0 bases, with 11 bases sitting between them. DNA of the CDR3: TGTGCCAGCTCAGCGGGGCCAGTTAGCAATCAGCCCCAGCATTTT. It codes for CASSAGPVSNQPQHF.

This clonotype was detected once. The genes are TRBV20-1 and TRBJ1-5, with D perhaps matching TRBD1 (5 bases). The V end was cut by 2 bases, the J end by 3 bases, with 11 bases between. Germline values: CDR1 DFQATT, CDR2 SNEGSKA (reference sequence). The CDR3 sequence is 14 residues long. This chain's CDR3 is CSARQGGFNQPQHF. The CDR3 DNA reads as TGCAGTGCTAGACAGGGAGGTTTCAATCAGCCCCAGCATTTT.

The J gene is TRBJ2-1, the V gene TRBV20-1; the D gene is possibly TRBD2 (6 bases). Germline V gives CDR1 DFQATT, CDR2 SNEGSKA (reference sequence). CDR3 length: 14 amino acids. V lost 4 bases, J lost 1 base, and 11 bases lay in between. The CDR3 loop reads CSANGGYSYNEQFF. The CDR3 region has the DNA TGCAGTGCTAACGGAGGGTATTCCTACAATGAGCAGTTCTTC.

This clonotype was observed at least ten times. V is TRBV5-4 and J is TRBJ2-1; D is perhaps TRBD2 (7 bases). Germline CDR1 SGHNT, CDR2 YYREEE (reference sequence). V dropped 0 bases and J dropped 5 bases, with 18 bases sitting between them. CDR3 length: 17 amino acids. The CDR3 DNA sequence: TGTGCCAGCAGCTTGGGGGGGGGGCGTTTTATGGACAATGAGCAGTTCTTC. It is translated as CASSLGGGRFMDNEQFF.

Within the sample, this clonotype is medium-sized. The chain recombines TRBV6-2 or TRBV6-3 with TRBJ1-2; no definite D call. Between the trimmed V and J ends, which lost 0 bases and 8 bases, there was a span of 13 bases. Germline V CDR1 and CDR2: MNHEY, SVGEGT. The CDR3 is made up of 14 amino acids. The CDR3 DNA reads TGTGCCAGCAGTTACTCAGGTCGGACTGGAGGCTACACCTTC. Amino acids: CASSYSGRTGGYTF.

Ten or more counts support this clonotype. The chain is built from TRBV5-1 and TRBJ1-5, with D unclear. The V gene lost 2 bases and the J gene lost 4 bases, with 7 bases spanning the gap. This CDR3 comprises 13 residues. Germline V gives CDR1 SGHRS, CDR2 YFSETQ. CDR3 sequence (DNA): TGCGCCAGCAGCTTCGAGGGAAATCAGCCCCAGCATTTT. Residues: CASSFEGNQPQHF.

This clonotype has a count of ten or more. This rearrangement joins TRBV5-5 to TRBJ2-5, with D possibly being TRBD1 (5 bases). The V end lost 0 bases, the J end lost 5 bases, and 14 bases lay between the germline ends. The CDR3 is made up of 15 amino acids. Per the germline V gene, CDR1 is SGHKS and CDR2 is YYEKEE (reference sequence). CDR3 in DNA: TGTGCCAGCAGCTTGGGCGCAGGGTGGGGCGAGACCCAGTACTTC. It specifies CASSLGAGWGETQYF.

This clonotype was recorded many times. The genes are TRBV29-1 and TRBJ2-7, with TRBD1 matching 9 bases. From germline, CDR1 is SQVTM and CDR2 ANQGSEA. Germline trimming cut 6 bases from V and 4 bases from J; bases unmatched to any gene: 10. The CDR3 is 14 residues long. The CDR3 DNA reads TGCAGCGTCGGGGGACAGGGTGTAGGTTACGAGCAGTACTTC. The encoded protein is CSVGGQGVGYEQYF.

This clonotype came up many times. This chain joins TRBV11-3 and TRBJ2-5; D is uncertain. The germline CDR1 and CDR2 sequences are SGHNT and YENEEA. The CDR3 has 13 amino acids. Trimming pared 3 bases from V and 1 base from J, leaving 6 bases between. CDR3 in amino acids: CASSFGFQETQYF. As DNA, the CDR3 is TGTGCCAGCAGCTTCGGGTTCCAAGAGACCCAGTACTTC.

This clonotype was observed many times. V and J are TRBV20-1 and TRBJ2-7, with D perhaps TRBD1 or TRBD2 (6 bases each). The germline V gene has CDR1 DFQATT and CDR2 SNEGSKA (reference sequence). The CDR3 contains 14 residues. V gave up 2 bases and J gave up 4 bases, with 15 bases separating them. The CDR3 nucleotides read TGCAGTGCTAGATCGGAGGGGGTGGGGTACGAGCAGTACTTC. Translated: CSARSEGVGYEQYF.

There are many counts of this clonotype. The chain carries TRBV5-1 and TRBJ1-2; D gene unclear. Germline V gene data show CDR1 as SGHRS and CDR2 as YFSETQ. CDR3 length: 15 residues. V lost 0 bases and J 4 bases, leaving 13 bases between the germline ends. CDR3 coding DNA: TGCGCCAGCAGCTTGGCCGTAGGGCTGCTCTATGGCTACACCTTC. Translation gives CASSLAVGLLYGYTF.

This clonotype has only a few counts. This chain links TRBV7-3 with TRBJ2-1; TRBD1 matches 7 bases. The CDR3 totals 15 residues. V shed 4 bases and J 6 bases; nucleotides not matched to a gene: 9. The germline CDR1 and CDR2 sequences are SGHTA and FQGTGA. For the CDR3, the DNA is TGTGCCAGCAGCTCACCCCATGACAGGGCCAATGAGCAGTTCTTC. It specifies CASSSPHDRANEQFF.

This clonotype was observed a handful of times. The chain links TRBV7-9 to TRBJ1-1; weak D call: TRBD1 (5 bases). There are 14 residues in the CDR3. The ends were cut back, 5 bases at V and 5 bases at J, with 15 bases in the middle. Germline V CDR1 and CDR2: SEHNR, FQNEAQ (reference sequence). Here the CDR3 DNA reads TGTGCCAGCAGCAGTCCAGGGATTTCGACTGAAGCTTTCTTT. Its protein is CASSSPGISTEAFF.